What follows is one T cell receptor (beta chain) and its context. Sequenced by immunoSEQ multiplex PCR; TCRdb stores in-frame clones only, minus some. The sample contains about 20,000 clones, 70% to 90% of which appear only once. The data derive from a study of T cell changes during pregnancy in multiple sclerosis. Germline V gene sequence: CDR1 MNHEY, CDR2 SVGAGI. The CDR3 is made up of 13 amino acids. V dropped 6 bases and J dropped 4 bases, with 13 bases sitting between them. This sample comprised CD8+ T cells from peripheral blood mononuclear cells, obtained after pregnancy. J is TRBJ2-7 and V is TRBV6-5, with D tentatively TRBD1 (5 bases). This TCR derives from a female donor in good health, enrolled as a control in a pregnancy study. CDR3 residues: CASSPRQRYEQYF. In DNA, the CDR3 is TGTGCCAGCAGCCCCAGACAGAGATACGAGCAGTACTTC.